The 20 T cell receptor beta chains presented below share a single source sample, sequenced in a study of cytomegalovirus exposure and HLA in healthy donors. The PCR employed 60 Vbeta primers together with 13 Jbeta primers. Profiled with immunoSEQ multiplex PCR; TCRdb holds only in-frame clones, not every one. The sample shows about 300,000 clones, 75% to 90% of them seen only once. Material for sequencing was PBMCs. Every receptor here comes from a man aged 40-49 years in good health and CMV-seropositive.

The rearrangement links TRBV6-5 to TRBJ1-3, with a weak D call TRBD1 (5 bases). V was shortened by 8 bases and J by 2 bases, with 7 bases between the two germline ends. Germline CDR1 and CDR2: MNHEY and SVGAGI. This CDR3 contains 12 residues. The CDR3 DNA sequence: TGTGCCAGCGGGGCAGCTGGAAACACCATATATTTT. This gives the protein CASGAAGNTIYF.

The chain couples TRBV10-3 to TRBJ2-7, with TRBD2 matching 9 bases. Germline values: CDR1 ENHRY, CDR2 SYGVKD. This CDR3 spans 15 amino acids. The ends lost 4 bases at V and 9 bases at J; junction bases unmatched: 13. CDR3 region: CAISGLVQGAGGQYF. The CDR3 DNA reads TGTGCCATCAGTGGGTTAGTGCAAGGAGCGGGGGGGCAGTACTTC.

The V call is TRBV7-2, the J call TRBJ2-5; 11 nucleotides align to TRBD2. Unmatched junction bases numbered 5, after V lost 4 bases and J lost 4 bases. In germline, CDR1 is SGHTA, CDR2 FQGNSA. This CDR3 spans 15 amino acids. CDR3 in DNA: TGTGCCAGCAGCTCTCTAGCGGGAGGTTCAGAGACCCAGTACTTC. The encoded protein is CASSSLAGGSETQYF.

The chain employs TRBV15 and TRBJ2-2, with 7 nucleotides matching TRBD2. V lost 0 bases to trimming and J lost 7 bases; unmatched junction nucleotides: 11. This CDR3 is 17 amino acids long. Germline V gives CDR1 LNHNV, CDR2 YYDKDF (reference sequence). CDR3 in amino acids: CATSRERTRGYGGELFF. The CDR3 nucleotides are TGTGCCACCAGCAGAGAAAGGACTAGAGGGTATGGCGGGGAGCTGTTTTTT.

This sequence joins TRBV7-2 and TRBJ1-1; D is unclear. Germline CDR1 reads SGHTA; CDR2 reads FQGNSA. The CDR3 spans 14 residues. Trimming stripped 1 base from V and 4 bases from J, with 10 bases between. The CDR3 DNA follows: TGTGCCAGCAGCTTAGGTTGGCGGGGCACTGAAGCTTTCTTT. This gives the protein CASSLGWRGTEAFF.

V is TRBV4-2 and J is TRBJ1-5; no firm D call. V dropped 0 bases and J dropped 7 bases, with 7 bases sitting between them. Germline assignment: CDR1 LGHNA and CDR2 YNFKEQ. The CDR3 is 13 residues long. The CDR3 region is CASSQDTYQPQHF. CDR3 nucleotide sequence: TGTGCCAGCAGCCAAGATACTTACCAGCCCCAGCATTTT.

The rearrangement joins TRBV2 to TRBJ2-5; a possible D gene is TRBD2 (5 bases). CDR3 size: 14 residues. In germline, CDR1 is SNHLY, CDR2 FYNNEI. V shed 6 bases and J shed 2 bases, with 13 bases lying between them. DNA of the CDR3: TGTGCCAGCAGGTTTTTGACTACTCAAGAGACCCAGTACTTC. Translating gives CASRFLTTQETQYF.

V gene TRBV27 combines with J gene TRBJ1-1, with D tentatively TRBD1 (6 bases). From germline, CDR1 is MNHEY and CDR2 SMNVEV (reference sequence). CDR3 length: 15 amino acids. Trimming cost V 5 bases and J 5 bases, with 18 bases left between them. CDR3 amino acids: CASSQTGFWRTEAFF. The CDR3 bases are TGTGCCAGCAGTCAAACAGGGTTCTGGAGGACTGAAGCTTTCTTT.

The chain uses TRBV10-3 and TRBJ2-5, with 13 bases identical to TRBD2. The germline gives CDR1 ENHRY, CDR2 SYGVKD. Trimming took 6 bases from V and 5 from J; bases not matched to a gene: 6. The CDR3 sequence is 15 residues long. The CDR3 DNA follows: TGTGCCATCAGCCGACTAGCGGGAGGAGAGGAGACCCAGTACTTC. It translates to CAISRLAGGEETQYF.

The J gene is TRBJ2-7, the V gene TRBV7-6, with a weak D call TRBD1 (6 bases). Per germline, CDR1 SGHVS and CDR2 FNYEAQ. V was pared by 5 bases and J by 8 bases, with 19 bases between. The CDR3 has 14 residues. This CDR3 is CASSPRDNWIKQYF. CDR3 nucleotides: TGTGCCAGCAGCCCTCGGGACAACTGGATCAAGCAGTACTTC.

This chain links TRBV19 with TRBJ2-7; tentative D call: TRBD1 (6 bases). The CDR3 totals 12 residues. V lost 3 bases and J lost 3, with 6 bases in between. From germline, CDR1 is LNHDA and CDR2 SQIVND (reference sequence). CDR3 sequence (DNA): TGTGCCAGTAGTATGGACAGCTACGAGCAGTACTTC. Amino acid sequence: CASSMDSYEQYF. Using reference TRBV19 and TRBJ2-7 for the parts outside the CDR3, the full variable domain is DGGITQSPKYLFRKEGQNVTLSCEQNLNHDAMYWYRQDPGQGLRLIYYSQIVNDFQKGDIAEGYSVSREKKESFPLTVTSAQKNPTAFYLCASSMDSYEQYFGPGTRLTVT.

As to this clone: Other nucleotide sequences in the sample specify the same CDR3. The V and J genes are TRBV27 and TRBJ2-7; 9 bases match TRBD1. V was clipped by 8 bases and J by 4 bases; unmatched bases: 3. Per the germline V gene, CDR1 is MNHEY and CDR2 is SMNVEV (reference sequence). The CDR3 is made up of 12 amino acids. The CDR3 coding sequence is TGTGCCAGCCGGGACAGGGAATACGAGCAGTACTTC. Amino acid sequence: CASRDREYEQYF.

The genes are TRBV9 and TRBJ1-2; D is undetermined. The CDR3 spans 12 residues. Deletions cut 0 bases from V and 5 bases from J, with 5 bases between. CDR1 is SGDLS and CDR2 is YYNGEE in the germline V gene. The CDR3 DNA is TGTGCCAGCAGCGTAGGTCTGTATGGCTACACCTTC. It yields the protein CASSVGLYGYTF.

The chain uses TRBV19 and TRBJ2-7, with a weak D call TRBD2 (5 bases). This CDR3 contains 15 residues. The germline V and J ends were trimmed by 1 base and 3 bases, with 13 bases remaining between them. Germline V CDR1 and CDR2: LNHDA, SQIVND (reference sequence). CDR3 amino acids: CASSIGTGKSYEQYF. DNA for the CDR3: TGTGCCAGTAGTATAGGTACGGGGAAAAGCTACGAGCAGTACTTC. Full variable domain (missing parts from reference TRBV19 and TRBJ2-7): DGGITQSPKYLFRKEGQNVTLSCEQNLNHDAMYWYRQDPGQGLRLIYYSQIVNDFQKGDIAEGYSVSREKKESFPLTVTSAQKNPTAFYLCASSIGTGKSYEQYFGPGTRLTVT.

V is TRBV27 and J is TRBJ1-5; maybe TRBD1 (5 bases). The CDR3 consists of 17 residues. V was cut by 1 base and J by 1 base, with 14 bases left in between. CDR1 is MNHEY and CDR2 is SMNVEV in the germline V gene (reference sequence). The CDR3 DNA follows: TGTGCCAGCAGTTTATTCTCCCAGGGAGGAAGCAATCAGCCCCAGCATTTT. It encodes CASSLFSQGGSNQPQHF.

CDR3 protein: CASSPASQRGTQYF. The CDR3 nucleotides are TGTGCCAGCTCACCAGCCTCGCAAAGGGGGACCCAGTACTTC. The chain joins TRBV18 to TRBJ2-5; D is possibly TRBD1 (5 bases). Trimming stripped 2 bases from V and 7 bases from J, with 14 bases between. The germline V gene encodes CDR1 KGHSH and CDR2 LQKENI. CDR3 size: 14 residues.

This clone appeared a single time. The gene calls are TRBV27 and TRBJ2-5; D remains ambiguous. The CDR3 consists of 14 residues. Looked up from germline, CDR1 is MNHEY and CDR2 is SMNVEV (reference sequence). V was shortened by 6 bases and J by 4 bases, with 15 bases between the two germline ends. The chain's CDR3 is CASSNVSSGETQYF. The CDR3 DNA follows: TGTGCCAGCAGCAACGTCTCTTCGGGAGAGACCCAGTACTTC.

The rearrangement links TRBV5-1 to TRBJ1-2; maybe TRBD1 (6 bases). CDR1 and CDR2 from the germline V gene are SGHRS and YFSETQ. The CDR3 runs 13 residues. V dropped 2 bases and J dropped 10 bases, with 15 bases sitting between them. The CDR3 nucleotides are TGCGCCAGCAGCTTAGGGGGTGGGGACGACTACACCTTC. It translates to CASSLGGGDDYTF.

The chain recombines TRBV4-3 with TRBJ1-5, with TRBD1 matching over 10 bases. From germline, CDR1 is LGHNA and CDR2 YSLEER. V dropped 4 bases and J dropped 3; count of bases not matched to a gene: 6. CDR3 size: 16 residues. CDR3 DNA: TGCGCCAGCAGCCCGGACAGGGGGGGGCCCAATCAGCCCCAGCATTTT. It specifies CASSPDRGGPNQPQHF.

This clone was counted between two and nine times. The rearrangement joins TRBV28 to TRBJ1-1, with TRBD1 identical over 8 bases. The J segment lost 5 bases and the V segment lost 5 bases, leaving 1 base of the junction unmatched. The CDR3 totals 12 residues. CDR1 is MDHEN, CDR2 SYDVKM, per germline. The CDR3 DNA sequence: TGTGCCAGCAGTGGACAGGGAACTGAAGCTTTCTTT. It is translated as CASSGQGTEAFF. Using reference TRBV28 and TRBJ1-1 for the parts outside the CDR3, the full variable domain is DVKVTQSSRYLVKRTGEKVFLECVQDMDHENMFWYRQDPGLGLRLIYFSYDVKMKEKGDIPEGYSVSREKKERFSLILESASTNQTSMYLCASSGQGTEAFFGQGTRLTVV.